What follows are 31 T cell receptor beta chains derived from one specimen sequenced in a study of blood T cell repertoires in COVID-19. Sequencing used immunoSEQ multiplex PCR; TCRdb keeps in-frame clones, though not all of them. The table records around 190,000 clones, around nine tenths of them present only once. The sequencing input was peripheral blood. The receptors were gathered from a man aged 18 to 35 with active or convalescent COVID-19.

This clone was observed a handful of times. The V call is TRBV6-5, the J call TRBJ1-2; the D gene is possibly TRBD1 (6 bases). This CDR3 contains 13 residues. V lost 5 bases to trimming and J lost 7 bases, with 14 bases between them. The germline V gene has CDR1 MNHEY and CDR2 SVGAGI. Written as DNA, the CDR3 is TGTGCCAGCAGTCTCGTCCGGGACACTGGCTACACCTTC. It encodes CASSLVRDTGYTF.

The CDR3 DNA follows: TGTGCCAGCAGCATTTCTAGCGGCTCCTACAATGAGCAGTTCTTC. It yields the protein CASSISSGSYNEQFF. The rearrangement uses TRBV9 and TRBJ2-1, with 7 bases lining up with TRBD2. Germline CDR1 is SGDLS and CDR2 is YYNGEE. The trim removed 4 bases at V and 0 bases at J, leaving 4 bases unmatched. The CDR3 runs to 15 residues.

The chain combines TRBV4-2 with TRBJ2-3, with TRBD2 as a possible D gene (5 bases). The germline V gene has CDR1 LGHNA and CDR2 YNFKEQ. The CDR3 covers 15 residues. The ends were cut back, 1 base at V and 4 bases at J, with 12 bases in the middle. DNA of the CDR3: TGTGCCAGCAGCCAAGTAGTTTCCGGGGCAGATACGCAGTATTTT. Translation gives CASSQVVSGADTQYF.

The chain carries TRBV30 and TRBJ1-1; 11 bases agree with TRBD1. V lost 5 bases, J lost 6 bases, and 2 bases stayed unmatched. The CDR3 length is 12 residues. CDR1 and CDR2 (germline): GTSNPN, SVGIG (reference sequence). The CDR3 is CAWGQGAAEAFF. DNA of the CDR3: TGTGCCTGGGGACAGGGGGCAGCTGAAGCTTTCTTT.

V is TRBV24-1 and J is TRBJ2-2; D perhaps matches TRBD1 (6 bases). Germline V gene data show CDR1 as KGHDR and CDR2 as SFDVKD. The V end was cut by 3 bases, the J end by 6 bases, with 16 bases between. This CDR3 is built from 16 residues. CDR3: CATSDPRLGAPGELFF. The CDR3 DNA is TGTGCCACCAGTGATCCACGTCTGGGGGCCCCCGGGGAGCTGTTTTTT.

The CDR3: CASSIEAGEPDTQYF. The CDR3 DNA reads TGTGCCAGTAGTATCGAAGCGGGAGAACCAGATACGCAGTATTTT. The gene calls are TRBV19 and TRBJ2-3; 8 positions agree with TRBD2. Germline CDR1 LNHDA, CDR2 SQIVND (reference sequence). The trim removed 3 bases at V and 4 bases at J, leaving 6 bases unmatched. This CDR3 contains 15 residues.

The V call is TRBV7-8, the J call TRBJ2-7; 8 bases fit TRBD2. The V segment lost 1 base and the J segment 2 bases; nucleotides outside the gene matches: 10. This CDR3 has 17 residues. The germline V gene has CDR1 SGHVS and CDR2 FQNEAQ. As DNA, the CDR3 is TGTGCCAGCAGCTTAGGGCGGGGGGTTGCTAGGACCTACGAGCAGTACTTC. As protein: CASSLGRGVARTYEQYF.

The gene calls are TRBV6-2 or TRBV6-3 and TRBJ1-3; D gene ambiguous. The germline V and J ends were trimmed by 5 bases and 0 bases, with 14 bases remaining between them. Germline assignment: CDR1 MNHEY and CDR2 SVGEGT. The CDR3 has 16 residues. CDR3 nucleotide sequence: TGTGCCAGCAGTGCCACAATGGGCCGCTCTGGAAACACCATATATTTT. Residues: CASSATMGRSGNTIYF.

The chain links TRBV6-1 to TRBJ1-2, with D hard to call. Germline CDR1 and CDR2: MNHNS and SASEGT. The CDR3 runs to 13 residues. The V end was cut by 2 bases, the J end by 3 bases, with 7 bases between. The CDR3 is CASSEKRYYGYTF. CDR3 DNA: TGTGCCAGCAGTGAAAAGAGGTACTATGGCTACACCTTC.

This rearrangement joins TRBV5-4 to TRBJ1-2; D is perhaps TRBD1 (6 bases). The length of the CDR3 is 16 residues. The germline gives CDR1 SGHNT, CDR2 YYREEE (reference sequence). With 4 bases removed from V and 3 bases from J, the gap between germline ends came to 19 bases. This CDR3 is CASSHGSDRTYYGYTF. Here the CDR3 DNA reads TGTGCCAGCAGCCACGGCTCGGACAGAACCTACTATGGCTACACCTTC.

This chain joins TRBV6-5 and TRBJ2-3, with TRBD2 matching over 10 bases. V lost 6 bases and J lost 1; bases outside the gene matches: 4. From germline, CDR1 is MNHEY and CDR2 SVGAGI. CDR3 length: 15 residues. The CDR3 sequence is CASRSLAGGTDTQYF. The CDR3 DNA sequence: TGTGCCAGCAGGAGTCTAGCGGGGGGCACAGATACGCAGTATTTT.

This clone has just one count. The gene calls are TRBV9 and TRBJ2-7; 8 bases fit TRBD2. The germline V gene encodes CDR1 SGDLS and CDR2 YYNGEE. The CDR3 runs 15 residues. After removal of 1 base from V and 3 bases from J, the junction contained 6 bases not matched to a gene. As DNA, the CDR3 is TGTGCCAGCAGCGTATCCGGACTAGCAAGCTACGAGCAGTACTTC. Its protein product is CASSVSGLASYEQYF.

The genes are TRBV2 and TRBJ2-3; TRBD2 matches 9 bases. CDR1 is SNHLY and CDR2 is FYNNEI in the germline V gene. V gave up 6 bases and J gave up 2 bases; unmatched junction bases: 3. The CDR3 sequence is 14 residues long. Written as DNA, the CDR3 is TGTGCCAGCAGGACTAGCGGAAACACAGATACGCAGTATTTT. Residues: CASRTSGNTDTQYF.

The rearrangement uses TRBV2 and TRBJ2-7; 7 bases agree with TRBD2. CDR1 and CDR2 (germline): SNHLY, FYNNEI. CDR3 size: 11 residues. With 6 bases clipped from V and 7 bases from J, the junction kept 3 bases outside the gene matches. In nucleotides, the CDR3 is TGTGCCAGCAGACTAGCGAGGGAGCAGTACTTC. Translation: CASRLAREQYF. Supplemented by reference TRBV2 and TRBJ2-7, the full variable domain reads EPEVTQTPSHQVTQMGQEVILRCVPISNHLYFYWYRQILGQKVEFLVSFYNNEISEKSEIFDDQFSVERPDGSNFTLKIRSTKLEDSAMYFCASRLAREQYFGPGTRLTVT.

J is TRBJ2-1 and V is TRBV3-1 (or the pseudogene TRBV3-2); no firm D call. Trimming pared 2 bases from V and 1 base from J, leaving 12 bases between. CDR1 is LGHDT, CDR2 YNNKEL, per germline (reference sequence). The CDR3 covers 16 residues. CDR3 in amino acids: CASSQRSPLSYNEQFF. The DNA of the CDR3 is TGTGCCAGCAGCCAAAGATCGCCACTATCCTACAATGAGCAGTTCTTC.

This chain connects TRBV10-3 to TRBJ2-3; a weak D match, TRBD1 (6 bases). Per the germline V gene, CDR1 is ENHRY and CDR2 is SYGVKD. V was clipped by 3 bases and J by 2 bases, with 12 bases between them. CDR3 size: 15 residues. The CDR3 loop reads CAISDRQEITDTQYF. CDR3 in DNA: TGTGCCATCAGTGACCGACAGGAGATCACAGATACGCAGTATTTT.

V and J are TRBV5-1 and TRBJ1-1; D uncertain. From germline, CDR1 is SGHRS and CDR2 YFSETQ. The CDR3 spans 15 residues. Trimming left V 1 base short and J 1 base short, with 11 bases between. Here the CDR3 reads CASSLSGSRNTEAFF. The CDR3 DNA reads TGCGCCAGCAGCTTGTCCGGTTCTCGGAACACTGAAGCTTTCTTT.

This clone turned up a few times. The chain joins TRBV5-1 to TRBJ1-2; D gene uncertain. Trimming left V 0 bases short and J 4 bases short, with 13 bases between. The CDR3 has 15 residues. In germline, CDR1 is SGHRS, CDR2 YFSETQ. CDR3 loop: CASSLAEPESYGYTF. CDR3 in DNA: TGCGCCAGCAGCTTGGCCGAGCCTGAGTCCTATGGCTACACCTTC.

This chain links TRBV12-5 with TRBJ1-1; 7 bases are shared with TRBD1. The CDR3 runs to 11 residues. Germline CDR1 LGHNT, CDR2 FRNRAP. With V trimmed by 5 bases and J by 11 bases, 5 bases remained unmatched. CDR3 residues: CASGLTGVAFF. The CDR3 nucleotides read TGTGCTAGTGGTCTAACAGGGGTTGCTTTCTTT.

V is TRBV3-1 (or the pseudogene TRBV3-2) and J is TRBJ1-2; D gene uncertain. Germline CDR1 and CDR2: LGHDT and YNNKEL (reference sequence). The CDR3 consists of 14 residues. Trimming left V 5 bases short and J 1 base short, with 11 bases between. The CDR3 protein is CASSSRPVNYGYTF. The CDR3 DNA is TGTGCCAGCAGCTCCAGGCCCGTTAACTATGGCTACACCTTC.

The V gene is TRBV3-1 (or the pseudogene TRBV3-2), the J gene TRBJ2-3, with 13 bases that match TRBD2. Losses at the gene ends were 4 bases for V and 14 bases for J; bases not matched to a gene: 18. This CDR3 spans 17 amino acids. Germline V gene data show CDR1 as LGHDT and CDR2 as YNNKEL (reference sequence). CDR3 sequence (DNA): TGTGCCAGCAGCCCAAAGCCGTCGGGACTAGCGGGATTTGTGCGGTATTTT. Its protein is CASSPKPSGLAGFVRYF.

The rearrangement links TRBV30 to TRBJ1-5; the D gene is possibly TRBD1 (6 bases). CDR1 and CDR2 (germline): GTSNPN, SVGIG (reference sequence). V gave up 0 bases and J gave up 11 bases, with 17 bases separating them. This CDR3 region has 14 residues. The CDR3 sequence is CAWSVQGSAGAQHF. The CDR3 coding sequence is TGTGCCTGGAGTGTACAGGGCTCTGCCGGGGCCCAGCATTTT.

The genes are TRBV3-1 (or the pseudogene TRBV3-2) and TRBJ1-1; 7 nucleotides match TRBD1. V lost 6 bases to trimming and J lost 1 base; unmatched junction nucleotides: 5. The CDR3 contains 14 residues. CDR1 and CDR2 (germline): LGHDT, YNNKEL (reference sequence). Written as DNA, the CDR3 is TGTGCCAGCAGTTACCGGACAGGGAACACTGAAGCTTTCTTT. Protein product: CASSYRTGNTEAFF.

The chain carries TRBV10-3 and TRBJ2-1; TRBD2 aligns across 12 bases. The junction had 10 bases not matched to a gene; V was cut back by 0 bases and J by 7 bases. The CDR3 runs 18 residues. Germline lookup yields CDR1 ENHRY and CDR2 SYGVKD. For the CDR3, the DNA is TGTGCCATCAGTGAGTCGGGGTCTAGCGGGAGGGGATCGAATGAGCAGTTCTTC. Its translation is CAISESGSSGRGSNEQFF.

The CDR3 protein is CASTGTGASELFF. In DNA, the CDR3 is TGTGCCAGTACCGGGACAGGGGCGTCGGAACTGTTTTTT. V and J are TRBV27 and TRBJ1-4, with TRBD1 identical over 10 bases. The germline V gene has CDR1 MNHEY and CDR2 SMNVEV (reference sequence). V was clipped by 9 bases and J by 12 bases; unmatched bases: 10. This CDR3 is 13 amino acids long.

The chain links TRBV19 to TRBJ1-1; D remains ambiguous. Germline CDR1 is LNHDA and CDR2 is SQIVND (reference sequence). The CDR3 runs 11 residues. Between the trimmed V and J ends, which lost 5 bases and 3 bases, there was a span of 4 bases. The CDR3 spells CASSLYTEAFF. In nucleotides, the CDR3 is TGTGCCAGTAGTCTCTACACTGAAGCTTTCTTT. The full variable domain, with the rest looked up from reference TRBV19 and TRBJ1-1, is DGGITQSPKYLFRKEGQNVTLSCEQNLNHDAMYWYRQDPGQGLRLIYYSQIVNDFQKGDIAEGYSVSREKKESFPLTVTSAQKNPTAFYLCASSLYTEAFFGQGTRLTVV.

With regard to this clone: A much larger clone is a single base away; this may be a read error. This chain uses TRBV19 with TRBJ1-1; 7 nucleotides line up with TRBD1. Germline-derived CDR1 and CDR2 are LNHDA and SQIVND (reference sequence). The CDR3 loop spans 13 amino acids. CDR3 sequence (DNA): TGTGCCAGTACCGACAGGGTAGGGACTGAAGTTTTCTTT. This codes for CASTDRVGTEVFF. The complete variable domain, with remaining parts taken from reference TRBV19 and TRBJ1-1, reads DGGITQSPKYLFRKEGQNVTLSCEQNLNHDAMYWYRQDPGQGLRLIYYSQIVNDFQKGDIAEGYSVSREKKESFPLTVTSAQKNPTAFYLCASTDRVGTEVFFGQGTRLTVV.

In this sample, this clone turned up a few times. The chain employs TRBV10-2 and TRBJ2-2; D remains unclear. Trimming cost V 0 bases and J 2 bases, with 10 bases left between them. Germline V gene lookup returns CDR1 WSHSY and CDR2 SAAADI. The CDR3 totals 16 residues. DNA for the CDR3: TGCGCCAGCAGTGAGTCGACACCTTATAACACCGGGGAGCTGTTTTTT. Translated: CASSESTPYNTGELFF.

The chain carries TRBV15 and TRBJ1-3; D is undetermined. Trimming removed 1 base from V and 2 bases from J, with 6 bases in between. Germline V gene lookup returns CDR1 LNHNV and CDR2 YYDKDF (reference sequence). The CDR3 spans 14 residues. The chain's CDR3 is CATSRGAAGNTIYF. CDR3 nucleotides: TGTGCCACCAGCAGAGGGGCAGCTGGAAACACCATATATTTT.

The CDR3 DNA follows: TGTGCCAGCAGATCTGGGACTAGCTTCCAAGAGACCCAGTACTTC. Amino acid sequence: CASRSGTSFQETQYF. V usage is TRBV27 and J usage is TRBJ2-5; 9 positions agree with TRBD2. V lost 6 bases, J lost 1 base, and 6 bases stayed unmatched. This CDR3 has 15 residues. Germline CDR1 and CDR2: MNHEY and SMNVEV (reference sequence).

The chain is built from TRBV18 and TRBJ2-6; D remains unclear. The germline CDR1 and CDR2 sequences are KGHSH and LQKENI. V gave up 3 bases and J gave up 4 bases, with 19 bases separating them. This CDR3 has 18 residues. The CDR3 nucleotides are TGTGCCAGCTCACCCCGCGGTGATTCACTTGGAGGGGCCAACGTCCTGACTTTC. Translated, it gives CASSPRGDSLGGANVLTF.